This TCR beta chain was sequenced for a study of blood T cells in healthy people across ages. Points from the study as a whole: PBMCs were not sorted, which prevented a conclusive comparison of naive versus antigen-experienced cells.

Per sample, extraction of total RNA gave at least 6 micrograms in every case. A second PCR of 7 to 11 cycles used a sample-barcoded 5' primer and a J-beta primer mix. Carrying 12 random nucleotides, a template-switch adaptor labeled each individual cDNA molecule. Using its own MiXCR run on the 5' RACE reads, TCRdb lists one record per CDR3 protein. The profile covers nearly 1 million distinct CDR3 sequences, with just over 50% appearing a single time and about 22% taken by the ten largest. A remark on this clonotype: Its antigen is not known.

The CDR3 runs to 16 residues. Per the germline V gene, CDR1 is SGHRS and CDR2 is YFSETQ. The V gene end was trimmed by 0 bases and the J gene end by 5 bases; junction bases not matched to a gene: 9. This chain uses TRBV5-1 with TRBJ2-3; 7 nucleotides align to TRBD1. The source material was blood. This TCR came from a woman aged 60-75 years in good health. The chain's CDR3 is CASSLAVTGLRDTQYF. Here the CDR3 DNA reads TGCGCCAGCAGCTTGGCGGTGACAGGGCTTAGAGATACGCAGTATTTT.